This record looks at one T cell receptor (beta chain) sequence and its context. This specimen comes from a study of blood T cell repertoires in COVID-19. Across the whole study: Whether acute or convalescent, the COVID-19 samples came from the United States, Italy and Spain.

Per the original methods: By means of reference gene primer amplification, nucleated cell counts were estimated. Assay used: immunoSEQ multiplex PCR; TCRdb lists only in-frame clones, some missing. D and trimming were read from the DNA, whereas the V and J calls and clone size are those reported in that table. The sample lists hundreds of thousands of clones, more than 70% seen once, with approximately 2.1% in the top ten. Per germline, CDR1 KGHSH and CDR2 LQKENI. The CDR3 has 16 amino acids. Between the trimmed V and J ends, which lost 0 bases and 3 bases, there was a span of 14 bases. The TCR was taken from a woman in her 40s who had recovered from COVID-19. Sequences were obtained from peripheral blood. This chain links TRBV18 with TRBJ1-1; D is unresolved. Written as DNA, the CDR3 is TGTGCCAGCTCACCACCATTGGGCATCCTCTACACTGAAGCTTTCTTT. This translates into CASSPPLGILYTEAFF.